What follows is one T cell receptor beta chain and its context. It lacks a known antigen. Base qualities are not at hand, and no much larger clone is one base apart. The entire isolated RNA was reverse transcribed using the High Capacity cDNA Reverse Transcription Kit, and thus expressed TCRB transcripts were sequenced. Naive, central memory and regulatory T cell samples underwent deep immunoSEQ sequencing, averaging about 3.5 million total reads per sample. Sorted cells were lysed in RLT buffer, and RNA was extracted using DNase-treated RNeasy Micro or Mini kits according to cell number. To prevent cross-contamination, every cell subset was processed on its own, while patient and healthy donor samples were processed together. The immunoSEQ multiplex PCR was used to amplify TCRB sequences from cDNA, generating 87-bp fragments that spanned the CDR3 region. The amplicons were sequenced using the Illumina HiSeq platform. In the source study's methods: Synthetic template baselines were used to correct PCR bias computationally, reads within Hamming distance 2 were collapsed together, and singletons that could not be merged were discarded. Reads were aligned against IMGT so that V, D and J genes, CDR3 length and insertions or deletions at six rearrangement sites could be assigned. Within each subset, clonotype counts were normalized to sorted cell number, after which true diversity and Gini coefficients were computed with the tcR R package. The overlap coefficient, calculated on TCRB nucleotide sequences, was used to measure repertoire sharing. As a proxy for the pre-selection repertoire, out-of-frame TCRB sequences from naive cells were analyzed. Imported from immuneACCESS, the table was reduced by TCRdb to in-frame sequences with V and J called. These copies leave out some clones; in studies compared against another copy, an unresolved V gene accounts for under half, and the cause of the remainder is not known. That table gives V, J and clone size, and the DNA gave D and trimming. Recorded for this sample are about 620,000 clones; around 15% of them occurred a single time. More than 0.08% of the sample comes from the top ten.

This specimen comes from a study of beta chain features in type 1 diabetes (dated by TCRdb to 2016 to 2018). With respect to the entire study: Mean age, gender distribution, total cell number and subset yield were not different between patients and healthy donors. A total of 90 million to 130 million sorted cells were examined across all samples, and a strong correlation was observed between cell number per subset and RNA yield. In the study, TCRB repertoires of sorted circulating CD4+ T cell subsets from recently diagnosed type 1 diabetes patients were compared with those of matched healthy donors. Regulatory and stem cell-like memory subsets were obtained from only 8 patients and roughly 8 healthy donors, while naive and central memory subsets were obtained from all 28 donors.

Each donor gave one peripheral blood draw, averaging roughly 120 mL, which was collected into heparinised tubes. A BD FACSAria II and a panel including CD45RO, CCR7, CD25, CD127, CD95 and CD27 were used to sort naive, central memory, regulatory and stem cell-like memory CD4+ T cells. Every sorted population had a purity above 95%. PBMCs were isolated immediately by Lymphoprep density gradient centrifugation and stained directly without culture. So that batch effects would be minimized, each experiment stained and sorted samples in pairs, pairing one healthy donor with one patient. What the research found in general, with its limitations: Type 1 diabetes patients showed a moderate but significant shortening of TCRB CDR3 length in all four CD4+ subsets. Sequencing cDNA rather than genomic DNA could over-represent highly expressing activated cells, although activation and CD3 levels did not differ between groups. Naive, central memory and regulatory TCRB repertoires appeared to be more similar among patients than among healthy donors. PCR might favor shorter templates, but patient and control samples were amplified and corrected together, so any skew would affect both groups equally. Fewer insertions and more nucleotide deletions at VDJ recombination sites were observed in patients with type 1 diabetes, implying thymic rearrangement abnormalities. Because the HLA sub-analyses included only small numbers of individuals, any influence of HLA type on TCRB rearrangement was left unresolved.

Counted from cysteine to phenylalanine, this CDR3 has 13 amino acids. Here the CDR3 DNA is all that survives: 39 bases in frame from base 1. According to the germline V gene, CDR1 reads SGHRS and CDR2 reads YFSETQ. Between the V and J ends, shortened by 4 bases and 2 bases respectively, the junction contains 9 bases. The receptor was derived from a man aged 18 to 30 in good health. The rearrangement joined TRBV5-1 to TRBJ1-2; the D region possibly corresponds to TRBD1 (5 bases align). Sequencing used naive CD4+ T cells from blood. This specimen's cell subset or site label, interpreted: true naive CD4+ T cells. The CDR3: CASSRDGNYGYTF. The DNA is TGCGCCAGCAGCAGGGACGGGAACTATGGCTACACCTTC.